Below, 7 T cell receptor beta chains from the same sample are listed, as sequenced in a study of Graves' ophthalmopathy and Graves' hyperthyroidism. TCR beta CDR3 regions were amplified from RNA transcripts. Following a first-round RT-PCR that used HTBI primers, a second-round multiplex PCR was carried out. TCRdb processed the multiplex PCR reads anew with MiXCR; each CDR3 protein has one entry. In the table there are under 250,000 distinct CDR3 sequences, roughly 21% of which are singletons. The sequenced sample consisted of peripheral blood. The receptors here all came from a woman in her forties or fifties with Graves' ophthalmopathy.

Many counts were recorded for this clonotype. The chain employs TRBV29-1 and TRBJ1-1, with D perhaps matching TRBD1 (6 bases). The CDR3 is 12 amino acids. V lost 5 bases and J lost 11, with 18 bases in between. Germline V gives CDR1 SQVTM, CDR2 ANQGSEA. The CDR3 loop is CSVSGTSPRAFF. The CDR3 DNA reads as TGCAGCGTTTCCGGGACATCGCCGCGGGCTTTCTTT.

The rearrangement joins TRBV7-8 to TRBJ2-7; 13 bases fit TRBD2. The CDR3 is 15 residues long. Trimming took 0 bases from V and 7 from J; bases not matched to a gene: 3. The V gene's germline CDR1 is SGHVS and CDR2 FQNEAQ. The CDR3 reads CASSLATSGRGEQYF. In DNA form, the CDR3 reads TGTGCCAGCAGCTTAGCCACTAGCGGGAGGGGGGAGCAGTACTTC.

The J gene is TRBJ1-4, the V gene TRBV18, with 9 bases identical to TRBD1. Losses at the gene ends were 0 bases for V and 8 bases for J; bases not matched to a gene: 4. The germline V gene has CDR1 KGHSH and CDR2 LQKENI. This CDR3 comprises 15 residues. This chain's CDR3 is CASSPPGTGREKLFF. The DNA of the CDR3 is TGTGCCAGCTCACCACCAGGGACAGGGCGGGAAAAACTGTTTTTT.

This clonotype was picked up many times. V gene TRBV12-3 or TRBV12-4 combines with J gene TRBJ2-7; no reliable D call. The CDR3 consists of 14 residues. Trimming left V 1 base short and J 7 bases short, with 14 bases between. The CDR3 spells CASSLEGSLGEQYF. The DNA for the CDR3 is TGTGCCAGCAGTTTAGAGGGTTCTTTGGGGGAGCAGTACTTC.

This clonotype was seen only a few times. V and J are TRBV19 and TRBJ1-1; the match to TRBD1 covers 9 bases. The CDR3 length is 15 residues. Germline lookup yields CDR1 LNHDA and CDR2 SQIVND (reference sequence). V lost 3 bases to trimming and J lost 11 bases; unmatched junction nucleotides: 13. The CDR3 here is CASSMGRGDRVWAFF. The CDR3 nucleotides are TGTGCCAGTAGTATGGGGAGAGGGGACAGGGTTTGGGCTTTCTTT.

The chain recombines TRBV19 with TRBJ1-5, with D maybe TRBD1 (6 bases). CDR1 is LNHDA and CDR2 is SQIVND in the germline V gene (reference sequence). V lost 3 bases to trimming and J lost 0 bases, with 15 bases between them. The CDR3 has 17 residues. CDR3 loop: CASSISQGPYSNQPQHF. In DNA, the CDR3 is TGTGCCAGTAGTATTAGTCAGGGGCCCTATAGCAATCAGCCCCAGCATTTT.

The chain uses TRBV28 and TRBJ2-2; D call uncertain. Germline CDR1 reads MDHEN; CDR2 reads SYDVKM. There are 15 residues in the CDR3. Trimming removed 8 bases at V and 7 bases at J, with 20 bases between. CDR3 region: CASYNSGVNGGELFF. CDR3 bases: TGTGCCAGCTATAATTCGGGTGTTAATGGCGGGGAGCTGTTTTTT.